These T cell receptor beta chains were read from a single sample in a study of radiotherapy plus CTLA-4 blockade in lung cancer. TCRdb's copy holds only in-frame clones and misses some; the assay was immunoSEQ multiplex PCR. The sample records under 40,000 clones, 65% to 75% being singletons. The sample in question was peripheral blood, obtained from a patient treated with radiotherapy plus ipilimumab. The receptor set was obtained from a human donor with non-small cell lung cancer who had stable disease on radiotherapy plus ipilimumab. The CDR3 runs from the conserved cysteine through the conserved F or W. Each record gives: D gene, J gene, clone size, V gene, CDR3 protein, CDR3 DNA. D genes are given only for firm matches. Clone size, where shown, is once, few, many, or a class for clones that have expanded.

>-|TRBJ2-1|-|TRBV6-6
CASSYRGTNNEQFF
TGTGCCAGCAGTTACCGCGGGACCAACAATGAGCAGTTCTTC
>-|TRBJ1-2|few|TRBV19
CASSGSLSYGYTF
TGTGCCAGTAGTGGAAGTTTATCCTATGGCTACACCTTC
>-|TRBJ2-1|-|TRBV5-1
CASSLGSGTGYNEQFF
TGCGCCAGCAGCTTGGGATCGGGAACGGGCTACAATGAGCAGTTCTTC
>-|TRBJ2-2|few|TRBV9
CASSVAQGPNTGELFF
TGTGCCAGCAGCGTAGCTCAGGGGCCGAACACCGGGGAGCTGTTTTTT
>-|TRBJ2-7|-|TRBV7-2
CASNDPGGSSYEQYF
TGTGCCAGCAACGACCCCGGAGGGAGCTCCTACGAGCAGTACTTC
>-|TRBJ1-1|-|TRBV7-2
CASSLQPTNTEAFF
TGTGCCAGCAGCTTACAACCGACGAACACTGAAGCTTTCTTT
>-|TRBJ1-3|-|TRBV4-1
CASSFYGGGPSGNTIYF
TGCGCCAGCAGCTTCTACGGTGGAGGGCCCTCTGGAAACACCATATATTTT
>TRBD2|TRBJ2-7|-|TRBV28
CASSLGGRYEQYF
TGTGCCAGCAGTTTGGGCGGGAGGTACGAGCAGTACTTC
>-|TRBJ2-7|-|TRBV2
CASAGQFYYEQYF
TGTGCCAGCGCAGGACAGTTCTACTACGAGCAGTACTTC
>TRBD2|TRBJ2-3|-|TRBV19
CASKTIGTSEWDTQYF
TGTGCCAGTAAAACCATCGGGACTAGCGAGTGGGATACGCAGTATTTT
>TRBD2|TRBJ2-2|-|TRBV4-3
CASSQDLGTSGHTGELFF
TGCGCCAGCAGCCAAGATCTTGGGACTAGCGGTCACACCGGGGAGCTGTTTTTT
>-|TRBJ2-3|-|TRBV14
CASSQIGTDTQYF
TGTGCCAGCAGCCAAATTGGCACAGATACGCAGTATTTT